This T cell receptor (beta chain) was retrieved from a study of cytomegalovirus exposure and HLA in healthy donors. As for this clone: Its antigen is as yet unknown.

Primers for the PCR totalled 60 Vbeta and 13 Jbeta. Measured with immunoSEQ multiplex PCR; TCRdb has only the in-frame clones, and not every one. Of about 77,000 clones listed, roughly 74% are singletons. Notes on the study in general: CMV serostatus was the only immune exposure information that was available. Most TCR sequences showed up rarely, but some public TCRs showed up in many donors.

Germline V gives CDR1 LNHDA, CDR2 SQIVND (reference sequence). The V and J ends lost 5 bases and 8 bases respectively, with 19 bases between them. This CDR3 region has 15 residues. The TCR sequence derives from a man aged 35-49 years in good health and CMV-seronegative. This chain uses TRBV19 with TRBJ1-3; tentative D call: TRBD1 (6 bases). The sequenced sample consisted of PBMCs. The CDR3 DNA is TGTGCCAGTAGTGCCCACAGGGAGTACTCGGACACCATATATTTT. This translates into CASSAHREYSDTIYF.